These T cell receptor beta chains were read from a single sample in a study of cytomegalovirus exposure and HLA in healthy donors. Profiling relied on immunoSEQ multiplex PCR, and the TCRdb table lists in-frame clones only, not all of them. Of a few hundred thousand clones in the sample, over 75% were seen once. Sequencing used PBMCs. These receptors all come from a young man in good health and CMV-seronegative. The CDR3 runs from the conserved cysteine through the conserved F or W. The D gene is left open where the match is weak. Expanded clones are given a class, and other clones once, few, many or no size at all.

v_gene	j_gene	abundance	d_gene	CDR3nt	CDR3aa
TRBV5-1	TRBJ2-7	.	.	TGCGCCAGCAGCACTAATCCGGGACTGAATCTTCGCGAGCAGTACTTC	CASSTNPGLNLREQYF
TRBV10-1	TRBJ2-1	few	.	TGCGCCAGCAGTGAGGTTGGACAGAGATTCTACAATGAGCAGTTCTTC	CASSEVGQRFYNEQFF
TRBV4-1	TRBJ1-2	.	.	TGCGCCAGCAGCCAAGATCGACAGACCCACGCAGTCTATGGCTACACCTTC	CASSQDRQTHAVYGYTF
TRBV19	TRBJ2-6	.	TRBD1	TGTGCCAGTAGTAGAGGACAGGGGTCTGGGGCCAACGTCCTGACTTTC	CASSRGQGSGANVLTF
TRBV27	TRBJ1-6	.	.	TGTGCCAGCAGTTTGCTTGCGGGGAATAATTCACCCCTCCACTTT	CASSLLAGNNSPLHF
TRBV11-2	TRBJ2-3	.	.	TGTGCCAGCAGCTTAATAAGGTCCCCAGGGGATACGCAGTATTTT	CASSLIRSPGDTQYF
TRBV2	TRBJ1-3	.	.	TGTGCCAGCAGCCAACAGGGTCCTCTTTCTGGAAACACCATATATTTT	CASSQQGPLSGNTIYF
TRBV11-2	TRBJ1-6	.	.	TGTGCCAGCAGCTTATTCAGTAATAATTCACCCCTCCACTTT	CASSLFSNNSPLHF
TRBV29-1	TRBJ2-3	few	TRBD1	TGCAGCGTCGGGACAGGTTCCGATACGCAGTATTTT	CSVGTGSDTQYF
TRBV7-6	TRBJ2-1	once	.	TGTGCCAGCAGCTCAGGAGGACAGTACAATGAGCAGTTCTTC	CASSSGGQYNEQFF
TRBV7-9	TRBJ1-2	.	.	TGTGCCAGCAGCCCCGGACACCTCTATGGCTACACCTTC	CASSPGHLYGYTF
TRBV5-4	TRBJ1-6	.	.	TGTGCCAGCAGCTCTCCGGGACTCGGTTATAATTCACCCCTCCACTTT	CASSSPGLGYNSPLHF
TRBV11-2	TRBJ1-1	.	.	TGTGCCAGCAGCTCAACAGGGTCTGGTGAAGCTTTCTTT	CASSSTGSGEAFF
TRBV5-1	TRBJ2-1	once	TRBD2	TGCGCCAGCAGCCTAGGGACTAGCCCGGCAGTCTTC	CASSLGTSPAVF
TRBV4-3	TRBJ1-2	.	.	TGCGCCAGCAGCCAACGATTACAGGGTCTCGATGGCTACACCTTC	CASSQRLQGLDGYTF
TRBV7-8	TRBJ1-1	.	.	TGTGCCAGCAGCTTAGCGTTGAGGGCGGGCACTGAAGCTTTCTTT	CASSLALRAGTEAFF
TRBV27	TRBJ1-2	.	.	TGTGCCAGCAGTTACGGGGGGCCGGGCTATGGCTACACCTTC	CASSYGGPGYGYTF
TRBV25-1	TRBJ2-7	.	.	TGTGCCAGCAGTGAATTCGGTAGAGGATCCTACGAGCAGTACTTC	CASSEFGRGSYEQYF
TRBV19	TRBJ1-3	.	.	TGTGCCAGTAGTATGGGCAGGGTGATAGAAAACACCATATATTTT	CASSMGRVIENTIYF
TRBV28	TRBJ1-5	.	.	TGTGCCAGCAGCCTACAGGGTAATCATCAGCCCCAGCATTTT	CASSLQGNHQPQHF
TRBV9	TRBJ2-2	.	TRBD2	TGTGCCAGCAGGGGGCTAGCGGGGGACTCGAACACCGGGGAGCTGTTTTTT	CASRGLAGDSNTGELFF
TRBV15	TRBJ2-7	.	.	TGTGCCACCAGCAGAGATAGGGGCGAGCAGTACTTC	CATSRDRGEQYF
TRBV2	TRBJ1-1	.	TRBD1	TGTGCCAGCTCACCGGTTCGGACAGGGGGCACTGAAGCTTTCTTT	CASSPVRTGGTEAFF